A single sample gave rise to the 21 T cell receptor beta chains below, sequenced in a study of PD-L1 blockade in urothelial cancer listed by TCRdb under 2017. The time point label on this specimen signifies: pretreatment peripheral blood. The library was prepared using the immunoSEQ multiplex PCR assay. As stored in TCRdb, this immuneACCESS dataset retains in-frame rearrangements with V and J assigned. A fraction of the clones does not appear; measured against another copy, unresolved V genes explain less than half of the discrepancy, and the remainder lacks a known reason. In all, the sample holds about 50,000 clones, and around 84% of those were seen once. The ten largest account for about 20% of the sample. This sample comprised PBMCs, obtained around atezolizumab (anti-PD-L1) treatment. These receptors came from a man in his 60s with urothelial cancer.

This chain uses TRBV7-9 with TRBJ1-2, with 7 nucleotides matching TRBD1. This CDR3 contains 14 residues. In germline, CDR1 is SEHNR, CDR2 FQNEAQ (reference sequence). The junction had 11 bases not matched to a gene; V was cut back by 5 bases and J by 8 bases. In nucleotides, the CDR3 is TGTGCCAGCAGCCCCATGCAGACAGGGATCGGCTACACCTTC. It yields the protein CASSPMQTGIGYTF.

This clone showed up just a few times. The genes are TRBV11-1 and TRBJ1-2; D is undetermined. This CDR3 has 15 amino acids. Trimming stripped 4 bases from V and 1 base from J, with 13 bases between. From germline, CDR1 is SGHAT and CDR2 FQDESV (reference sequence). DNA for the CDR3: TGTGCCAGCAGCTCCCGGTTGTCGGGTAACTATGGCTACACCTTC. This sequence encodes CASSSRLSGNYGYTF.

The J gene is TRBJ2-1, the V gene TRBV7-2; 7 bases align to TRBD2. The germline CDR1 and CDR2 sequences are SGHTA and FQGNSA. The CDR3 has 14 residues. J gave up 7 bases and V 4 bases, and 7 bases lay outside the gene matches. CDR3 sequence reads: CASSWDRGGNEQFF. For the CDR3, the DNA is TGTGCCAGCAGCTGGGACCGCGGGGGAAATGAGCAGTTCTTC.

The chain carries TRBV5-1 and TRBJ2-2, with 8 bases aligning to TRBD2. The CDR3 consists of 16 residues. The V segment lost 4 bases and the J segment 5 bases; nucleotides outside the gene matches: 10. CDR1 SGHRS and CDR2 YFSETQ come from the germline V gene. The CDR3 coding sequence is TGCGCCAGCAGCCCCTGGGGGGCTAGCGGGACCGGGGAGCTGTTTTTT. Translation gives CASSPWGASGTGELFF.

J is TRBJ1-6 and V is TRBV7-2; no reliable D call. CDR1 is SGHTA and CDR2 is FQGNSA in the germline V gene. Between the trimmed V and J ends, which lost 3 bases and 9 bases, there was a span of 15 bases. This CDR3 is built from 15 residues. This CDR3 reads CASSLEILTGSPLHF. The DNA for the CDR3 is TGTGCCAGCAGCTTGGAAATTTTGACGGGTTCACCCCTCCACTTT.

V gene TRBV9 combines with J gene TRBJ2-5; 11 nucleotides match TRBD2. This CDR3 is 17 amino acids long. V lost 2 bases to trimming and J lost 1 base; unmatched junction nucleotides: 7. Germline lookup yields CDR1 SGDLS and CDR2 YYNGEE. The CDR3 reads CASSVASGGYLQETQYF. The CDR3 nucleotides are TGTGCCAGCAGCGTCGCTAGCGGGGGGTACCTCCAAGAGACCCAGTACTTC.

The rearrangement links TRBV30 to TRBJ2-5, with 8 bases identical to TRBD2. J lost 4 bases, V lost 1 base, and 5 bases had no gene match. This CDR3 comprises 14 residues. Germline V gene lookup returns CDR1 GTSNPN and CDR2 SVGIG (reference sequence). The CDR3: CAWSALAGTETQYF. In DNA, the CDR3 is TGTGCCTGGAGTGCCCTAGCGGGTACAGAGACCCAGTACTTC.

The CDR3 sequence: CASSSSGTGGYTIYF. The CDR3 region has the DNA TGTGCCAGCAGCTCCTCCGGGACAGGGGGATACACCATATATTTT. The gene calls are TRBV5-6 and TRBJ1-3; TRBD1 matches 11 bases. J gave up 8 bases and V 3 bases, and 7 bases lay outside the gene matches. Germline values: CDR1 SGHDT, CDR2 YYEEEE. The CDR3 contains 15 residues.

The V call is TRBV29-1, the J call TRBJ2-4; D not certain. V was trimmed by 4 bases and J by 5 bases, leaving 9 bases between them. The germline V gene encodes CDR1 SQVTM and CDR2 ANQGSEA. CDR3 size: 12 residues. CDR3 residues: CSVGNRENIQYF. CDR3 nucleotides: TGCAGCGTTGGGAACCGGGAAAACATTCAGTACTTC.

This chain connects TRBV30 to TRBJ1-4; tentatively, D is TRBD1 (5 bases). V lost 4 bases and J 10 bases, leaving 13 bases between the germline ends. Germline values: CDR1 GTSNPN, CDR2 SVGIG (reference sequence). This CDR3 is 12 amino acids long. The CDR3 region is CAWKIGGGKLFF. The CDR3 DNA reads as TGTGCCTGGAAGATTGGGGGGGGAAAACTGTTTTTT.

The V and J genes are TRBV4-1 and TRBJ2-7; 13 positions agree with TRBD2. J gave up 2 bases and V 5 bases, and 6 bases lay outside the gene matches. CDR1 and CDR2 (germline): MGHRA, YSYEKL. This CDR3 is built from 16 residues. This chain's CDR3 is CASSKTLAGGTYEQYF. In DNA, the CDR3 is TGCGCCAGCAGCAAAACACTAGCGGGAGGGACCTACGAGCAGTACTTC.

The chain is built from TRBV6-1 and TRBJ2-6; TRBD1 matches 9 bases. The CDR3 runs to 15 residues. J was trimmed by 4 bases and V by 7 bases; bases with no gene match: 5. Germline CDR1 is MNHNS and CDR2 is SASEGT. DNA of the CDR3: TGTGCCAGCACCGGGACAGGGACCGGGGCCAACGTCCTGACTTTC. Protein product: CASTGTGTGANVLTF.

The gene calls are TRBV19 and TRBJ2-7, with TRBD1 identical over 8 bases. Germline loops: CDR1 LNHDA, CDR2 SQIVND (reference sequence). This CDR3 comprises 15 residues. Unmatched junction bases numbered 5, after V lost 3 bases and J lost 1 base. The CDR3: CASSIHGTGSYEQYF. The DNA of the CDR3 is TGTGCCAGTAGTATCCATGGGACAGGTTCCTACGAGCAGTACTTC. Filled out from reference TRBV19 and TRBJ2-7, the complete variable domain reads DGGITQSPKYLFRKEGQNVTLSCEQNLNHDAMYWYRQDPGQGLRLIYYSQIVNDFQKGDIAEGYSVSREKKESFPLTVTSAQKNPTAFYLCASSIHGTGSYEQYFGPGTRLTVT.

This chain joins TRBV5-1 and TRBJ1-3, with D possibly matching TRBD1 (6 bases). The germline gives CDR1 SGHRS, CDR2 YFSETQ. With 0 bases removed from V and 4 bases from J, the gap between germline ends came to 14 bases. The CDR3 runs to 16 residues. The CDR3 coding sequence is TGCGCCAGCAGCTTGGAGGCTGGGGGCGTCGGAAACACCATATATTTT. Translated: CASSLEAGGVGNTIYF.

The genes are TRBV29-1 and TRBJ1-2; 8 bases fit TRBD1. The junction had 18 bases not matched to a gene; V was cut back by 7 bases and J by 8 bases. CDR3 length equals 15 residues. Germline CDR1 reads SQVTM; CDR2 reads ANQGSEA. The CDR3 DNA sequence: TGCAGCGCCTATTCCCCCTCAGACAGGGGTGACGGCTACACCTTC. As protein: CSAYSPSDRGDGYTF. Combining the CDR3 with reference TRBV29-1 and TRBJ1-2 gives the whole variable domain SAVISQKPSRDICQRGTSLTIQCQVDSQVTMMFWYRQQPGQSLTLIATANQGSEATYESGFVIDKFPISRPNLTFSTLTVSNMSPEDSSIYLCSAYSPSDRGDGYTFGSGTRLTVV.

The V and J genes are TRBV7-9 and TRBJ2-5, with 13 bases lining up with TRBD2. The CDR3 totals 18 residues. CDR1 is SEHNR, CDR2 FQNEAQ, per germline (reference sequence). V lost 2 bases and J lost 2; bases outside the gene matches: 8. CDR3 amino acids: CASSLIGLAGASQETQYF. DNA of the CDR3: TGTGCCAGCAGCTTAATCGGACTAGCGGGGGCCTCACAAGAGACCCAGTACTTC.

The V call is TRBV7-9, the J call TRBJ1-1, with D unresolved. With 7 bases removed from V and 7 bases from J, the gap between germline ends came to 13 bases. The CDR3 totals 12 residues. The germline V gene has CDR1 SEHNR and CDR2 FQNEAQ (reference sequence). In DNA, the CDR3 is TGTGCCAGCACCCCTACTAGGAATGAAGCTTTCTTT. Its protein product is CASTPTRNEAFF.

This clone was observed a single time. This CDR3 is CASSESAQGPWGNEQFF. CDR3 DNA sequence: TGCGCCAGCAGTGAGTCGGCCCAGGGGCCTTGGGGCAATGAGCAGTTCTTC. The chain couples TRBV10-1 to TRBJ2-1; maybe TRBD1 (6 bases). V lost 0 bases and J 6 bases, leaving 18 bases between the germline ends. CDR1 and CDR2 (germline): WNHNN, SYGVQD (reference sequence). The CDR3 runs to 17 residues.

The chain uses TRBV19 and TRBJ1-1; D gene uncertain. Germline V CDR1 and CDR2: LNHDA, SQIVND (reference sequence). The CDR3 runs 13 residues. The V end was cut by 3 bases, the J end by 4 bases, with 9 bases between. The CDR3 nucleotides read TGTGCCAGTAGTATCTGGAGGAGCACTGAAGCTTTCTTT. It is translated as CASSIWRSTEAFF.

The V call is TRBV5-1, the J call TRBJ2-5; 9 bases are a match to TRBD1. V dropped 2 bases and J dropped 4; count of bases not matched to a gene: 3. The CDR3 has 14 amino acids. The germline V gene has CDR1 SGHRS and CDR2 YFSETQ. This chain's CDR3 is CASSLPGQGETQYF. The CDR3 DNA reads TGCGCCAGCAGCTTACCGGGACAGGGAGAGACCCAGTACTTC.

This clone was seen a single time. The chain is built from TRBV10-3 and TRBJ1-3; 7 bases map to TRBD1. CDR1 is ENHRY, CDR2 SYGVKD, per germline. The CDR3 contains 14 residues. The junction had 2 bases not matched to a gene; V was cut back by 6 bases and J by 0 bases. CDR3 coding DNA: TGTGCCATCAGGGGGGACAGCTCTGGAAACACCATATATTTT. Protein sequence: CAIRGDSSGNTIYF.